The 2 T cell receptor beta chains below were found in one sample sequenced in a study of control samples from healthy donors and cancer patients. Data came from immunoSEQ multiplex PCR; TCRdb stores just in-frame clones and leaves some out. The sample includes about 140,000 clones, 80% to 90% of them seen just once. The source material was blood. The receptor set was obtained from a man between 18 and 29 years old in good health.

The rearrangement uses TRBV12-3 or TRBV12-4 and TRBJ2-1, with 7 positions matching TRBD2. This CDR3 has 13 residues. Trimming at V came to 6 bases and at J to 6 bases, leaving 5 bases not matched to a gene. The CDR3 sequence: CASSWGGFNEQFF. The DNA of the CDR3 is TGTGCCAGCAGCTGGGGGGGATTCAATGAGCAGTTCTTC.

For the CDR3, the DNA is TGTGCCAGTAGTCTAGGATCCCGGGCCTACGAGCAGTACTTC. This sequence encodes CASSLGSRAYEQYF. The chain links TRBV19 to TRBJ2-7; D gene ambiguous. CDR3 length equals 14 residues. CDR1 and CDR2 from the germline V gene are LNHDA and SQIVND (reference sequence). The ends were cut back, 5 bases at V and 2 bases at J, with 13 bases in the middle.